Listed here is a single T cell receptor beta chain. The antigen remains undetermined. The data are from a study of cytomegalovirus exposure and HLA in healthy donors. Study in general: Counted in an early data release were roughly 81 million unique TCRs from HLA-typed donors. Study-level findings and limits: A missense variant in DCLRE1C was later tied to TCR beta V- and J-gene trimming.

The V gene end was trimmed by 6 bases and the J gene end by 7 bases; junction bases not matched to a gene: 8. The CDR3 spans 14 residues. Looked up from germline, CDR1 is ENHRY and CDR2 is SYGVKD. PCR amplification relied on 60 Vbeta primers (plus 13 Jbeta primers). Only in-frame clones appear in the TCRdb table, and some are missing; sequencing was by immunoSEQ multiplex PCR. The sample consists of some 130,000 clones, 70% to 85% of them appearing once. This TCR was sampled from a boy aged 10-17 years in good health and CMV-seronegative. The chain recombines TRBV10-3 with TRBJ1-5, with TRBD1 matching over 8 bases. Sample: PBMCs. This CDR3 reads CAISRGQAPQPQHF. In DNA form, the CDR3 reads TGTGCCATCAGCCGGGGACAGGCACCCCAGCCCCAGCATTTT.